A single T cell receptor beta chain is shown here with its context. Naive CD8 cells were CD45RO-negative, positively selected for CCR7, excluding terminally differentiated effector memory CD45RA+ cells. Using immunoSEQ multiplex PCR, the repertoire was profiled, and TCRdb retains in-frame clones only, with some absent. This table holds millions of clones, approximately 94% found once. Trimming left V 4 bases short and J 2 bases short, with 14 bases between. The CDR3 has 15 amino acids. Germline assignment: CDR1 MDHEN and CDR2 SYDVKM. This sample was taken from a study of shared clonotypes between healthy human individuals. For the study at large: Aged 18 to 49, the donors were two women and three men.

The TCR originated in a young man in good health. Some clones in this sample may be carry-over from other donors' samples. The sequenced sample was naive CD8+ T cells from PBMCs. The chain employs TRBV28 and TRBJ1-1; a possible D gene is TRBD1 (6 bases). In nucleotides, the CDR3 is TGTGCCAGCAGTTCCAGATCCAGGGGTAACACTGAAGCTTTCTTT. It translates to CASSSRSRGNTEAFF.